This TCR beta chain was identified during a study of T cell responses to AZD1222 COVID-19 vaccine (dated by TCRdb to about 2021). About the study as a whole: AZD1222 recipients whose second dose came at about 4 weeks and those whose second dose came at about 12 weeks were combined into one group, since spike-specific TCR depth and breadth did not differ between the two schedules. Trial participants were enrolled by age into subgroups of 18-55, 56-69 and 70-plus years, and roughly 150, 30 and 60 TCR-sequenced participants, respectively, were included in these subgroups. TCR sequencing was performed for about 250 trial participants, of whom 207 were given two doses of AZD1222 and some 25 were given two doses of MenACWY control vaccine. Overall study outcomes, separate from this receptor: The 56-69-year group was small, and its depth increase did not reach significance, likely because of low power. The whole spike protein was spanned by vaccine-associated CD4 TCRs, and dominant responses were seen in regions 160-218 and 743-854. After two AZD1222 doses, spike-specific TCR breadth and depth were significantly higher than at day 0 and than in MenACWY recipients. Participants were mostly white British and included more females than males, and it was suggested by the authors that clonal diversity may have been underestimated. Because no samples from the day 14 peak response were available, repertoires could be characterized only after the peak T cell response. Conclusions about previously exposed vaccinees are limited because only five or six AZD1222 recipients were SARS-CoV-2 seropositive at baseline. Reportedly, close to half of the unique spike-specific TCRs recognized epitopes lying outside the regions that are mutated in the B.1.351 and B.1.1.7 variants.

V and J lose 6 bases and 7 bases, and a span of 19 bases separates them. CDR1 and CDR2 are drawn from the germline V gene: MDHEN, SYDVKM. The CDR3 starts with the cysteine, ends with the phenylalanine, and has 15 residues. CDR3 DNA only is kept here, 45 bases in frame from base 1. The CDR3 regions of human TCRbeta chains were analyzed by immunosequencing. As for the original processing: Repertoire TCRs were matched against a reference library of SARS-CoV-2-specific TCRs generated with the MIRA antigen-specificity platform. Breadth was defined as the fraction of unique TCRs that were SARS-CoV-2-associated, and depth was defined as the fraction of total T cells that were SARS-CoV-2-associated. Using the MIRA data, every spike-specific TCR was mapped to the spike region that the TCR reacted to and assigned to either a CD4 or a CD8 class. Log10-transformed breadth and depth values were compared by one-way ANOVA with Sidak's multiple comparisons tests. TCRdb stores this immuneACCESS table with in-frame sequences only. Part of the clones is absent; in the studies checked, under half of the shortfall reflects unresolved V genes, and no reason is known for the rest. For V, J and clone size, that table is used; D and trimming come from the DNA. The sample yields some 90,000 clones; 65% to 90% were counted once. The top ten hold 7.9% of the sample.

As to this clone: No antigen is known for it. No much larger clone exists at a distance of one base, and base qualities are not known.

This specimen's time point label, interpreted: baseline before first vaccination. The vaccinee samples were drawn from two UK trials, COV001 and COV002, one of which was a single-blind randomized controlled phase 2/3 trial testing AZD1222 (ChAdOx1 nCoV-19) in healthy adults. For TCRbeta chain sequencing, PBMC samples were collected from trial participants at day 0 and at day 28 after the second dose. The material was peripheral blood, obtained on day 0 of AZD1222 vaccination. Recombination linked TRBV28 to TRBJ1-5; TRBD1 is possibly the D segment (5 matching bases). The sequence was obtained from an adult in good health. This receptor has the CDR3 CASSLTEGDRQPQHF. The sequence in DNA is TGTGCCAGCAGCTTGACAGAGGGTGATCGCCAGCCCCAGCATTTT. Joined to the reference TRBV28 and TRBJ1-5 proteins, this CDR3 gives the full variable domain: DVKVTQSSRYLVKRTGEKVFLECVQDMDHENMFWYRQDPGLGLRLIYFSYDVKMKEKGDIPEGYSVSREKKERFSLILESASTNQTSMYLCASSLTEGDRQPQHFGDGTRLSIL.